This T cell receptor (beta chain) was identified during a study of blood T cell repertoires in COVID-19. Per the original data handling: Cell counts per sample came from amplifying reference gene primers. This table comes from immunoSEQ multiplex PCR, and its TCRdb copy is limited to in-frame clones, with some not included. For V, J and clone size, that table is used; D and trimming come from the DNA. The data show hundreds of thousands of clones, 75% to 90% seen once. V lost 3 bases and J lost 0; bases outside the gene matches: 7. The CDR3 length is 18 residues. The V gene's germline CDR1 is KGHSH and CDR2 LQKENI.

The chain has TRBV18 and TRBJ2-2; the match to TRBD2 covers 10 bases. The receptor was derived from a man aged 60 to 75 who had recovered from COVID-19. Sample: PBMCs or T cells enriched from blood (not recorded which). The DNA for the CDR3 is TGTGCCAGCTCACCCTGGCTAGCGGGAGCGTCGAACACCGGGGAGCTGTTTTTT. This codes for CASSPWLAGASNTGELFF.